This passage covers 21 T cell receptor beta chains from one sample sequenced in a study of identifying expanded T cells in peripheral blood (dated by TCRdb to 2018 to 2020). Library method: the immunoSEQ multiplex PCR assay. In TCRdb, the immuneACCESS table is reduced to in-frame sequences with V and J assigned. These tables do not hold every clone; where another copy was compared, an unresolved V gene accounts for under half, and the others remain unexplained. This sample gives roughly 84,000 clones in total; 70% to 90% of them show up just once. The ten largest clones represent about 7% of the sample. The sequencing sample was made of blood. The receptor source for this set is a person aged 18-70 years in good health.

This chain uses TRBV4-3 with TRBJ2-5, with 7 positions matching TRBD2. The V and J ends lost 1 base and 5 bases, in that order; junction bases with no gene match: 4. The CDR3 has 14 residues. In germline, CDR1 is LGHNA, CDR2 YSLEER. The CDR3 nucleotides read TGCGCCAGCAGCCAAGGGGAGGGCCAGGAGACCCAGTACTTC. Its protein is CASSQGEGQETQYF.

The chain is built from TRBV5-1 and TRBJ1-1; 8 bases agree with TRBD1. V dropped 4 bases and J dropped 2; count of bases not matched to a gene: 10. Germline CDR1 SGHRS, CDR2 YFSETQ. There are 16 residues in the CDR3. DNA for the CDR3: TGCGCCAGCAGCCGTACCTTGACAGGGGATAACACTGAAGCTTTCTTT. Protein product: CASSRTLTGDNTEAFF.

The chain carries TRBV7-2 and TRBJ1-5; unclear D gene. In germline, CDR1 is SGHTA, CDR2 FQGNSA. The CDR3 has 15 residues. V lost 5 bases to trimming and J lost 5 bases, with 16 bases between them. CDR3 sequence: CASSPSPRNYQPQHF. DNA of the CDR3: TGTGCCAGCAGCCCCAGTCCCAGGAATTATCAGCCCCAGCATTTT.

CDR3: CASSLGIRRITEAFF. The CDR3 coding sequence is TGCGCCAGCAGCTTGGGAATAAGGAGAATCACTGAAGCTTTCTTT. The gene calls are TRBV5-1 and TRBJ1-1, with unresolved D. V was clipped by 0 bases and J by 4 bases, with 13 bases between them. The germline V gene has CDR1 SGHRS and CDR2 YFSETQ. The CDR3 spans 15 residues.

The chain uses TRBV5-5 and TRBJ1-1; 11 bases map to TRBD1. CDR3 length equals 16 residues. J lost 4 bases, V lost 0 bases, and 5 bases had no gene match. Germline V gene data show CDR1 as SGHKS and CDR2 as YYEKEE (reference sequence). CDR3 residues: CASSLGRDRGFTEAFF. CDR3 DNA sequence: TGTGCCAGCAGCTTGGGGCGGGACAGGGGGTTCACTGAAGCTTTCTTT.

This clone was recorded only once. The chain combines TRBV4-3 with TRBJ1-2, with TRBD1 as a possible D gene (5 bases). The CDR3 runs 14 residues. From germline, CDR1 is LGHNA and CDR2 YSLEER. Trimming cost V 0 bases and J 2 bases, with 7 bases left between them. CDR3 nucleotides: TGCGCCAGCAGCCAAGAGGAGGGGAACTATGGCTACACCTTC. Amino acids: CASSQEEGNYGYTF.

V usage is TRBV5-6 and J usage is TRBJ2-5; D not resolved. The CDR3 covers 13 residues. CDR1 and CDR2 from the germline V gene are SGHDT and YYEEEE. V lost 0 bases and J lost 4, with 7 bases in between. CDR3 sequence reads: CASSLEDLETQYF. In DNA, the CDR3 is TGTGCCAGCAGCTTGGAGGACCTAGAGACCCAGTACTTC.

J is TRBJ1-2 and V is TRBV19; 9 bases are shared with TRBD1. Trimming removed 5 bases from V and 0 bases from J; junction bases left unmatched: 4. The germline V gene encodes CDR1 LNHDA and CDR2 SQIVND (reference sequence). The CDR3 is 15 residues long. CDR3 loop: CASSEGTGTNYGYTF. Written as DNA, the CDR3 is TGTGCCAGTAGTGAGGGGACAGGGACTAACTATGGCTACACCTTC.

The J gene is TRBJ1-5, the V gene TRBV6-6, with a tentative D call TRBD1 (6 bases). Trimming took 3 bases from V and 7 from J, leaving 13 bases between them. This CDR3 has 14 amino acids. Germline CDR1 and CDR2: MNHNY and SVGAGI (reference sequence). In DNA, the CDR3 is TGTGCCAGCAGTTATTCAGGGGAGGGCCAGCCCCAGCATTTT. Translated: CASSYSGEGQPQHF.

The CDR3 sequence: CASSPGQGGVNQPQHF. The CDR3 nucleotides are TGTGCCAGCAGTCCGGGACAGGGAGGTGTCAATCAGCCCCAGCATTTT. The chain links TRBV9 to TRBJ1-5; 9 bases fit TRBD1. The germline V gene has CDR1 SGDLS and CDR2 YYNGEE. The CDR3 totals 16 residues. J lost 3 bases, V lost 5 bases, and 9 bases had no gene match.

The CDR3 protein is CASSLYRQDDEQFF. The CDR3 nucleotides read TGTGCCAGCAGCTTATATCGACAGGATGATGAGCAGTTCTTC. The V and J genes are TRBV11-3 and TRBJ2-1; the D gene is possibly TRBD1 (6 bases). CDR1 is SGHNT, CDR2 YENEEA, per germline. Trimming stripped 2 bases from V and 8 bases from J, with 13 bases between. This CDR3 has 14 residues.

The CDR3 reads CASSSDRGFRPQHF. Here the CDR3 DNA reads TGTGCCAGCAGCTCGGACAGGGGATTTAGGCCCCAGCATTTT. The chain uses TRBV7-8 and TRBJ1-5, with 9 nucleotides matching TRBD1. After removal of 4 bases from V and 9 bases from J, the junction contained 7 bases not matched to a gene. Germline V gene data show CDR1 as SGHVS and CDR2 as FQNEAQ. This CDR3 is 14 amino acids long.

CDR3 coding DNA: TGTGCCATCAGTCCGGGACTAGCGGGAGGGCAAGAGACCCAGTACTTC. This gives the protein CAISPGLAGGQETQYF. V is TRBV10-3 and J is TRBJ2-5; TRBD2 matches at 16 bases. CDR3 length: 16 amino acids. Per germline, CDR1 ENHRY and CDR2 SYGVKD. J gave up 2 bases and V 5 bases, and 2 bases lay outside the gene matches.

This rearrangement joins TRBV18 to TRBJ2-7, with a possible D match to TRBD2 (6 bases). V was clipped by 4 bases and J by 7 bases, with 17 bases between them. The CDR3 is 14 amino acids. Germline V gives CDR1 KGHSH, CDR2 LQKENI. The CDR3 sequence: CASSLGGPRWEQYF. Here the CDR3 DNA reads TGTGCCAGCTCACTGGGGGGACCACGCTGGGAGCAGTACTTC.

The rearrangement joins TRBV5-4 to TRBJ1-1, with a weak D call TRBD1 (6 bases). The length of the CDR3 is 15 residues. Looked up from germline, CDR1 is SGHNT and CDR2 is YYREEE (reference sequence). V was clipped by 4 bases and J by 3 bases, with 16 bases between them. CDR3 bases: TGTGCCAGCAGCCCGGGGACAAGGGGGGACACTGAAGCTTTCTTT. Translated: CASSPGTRGDTEAFF.

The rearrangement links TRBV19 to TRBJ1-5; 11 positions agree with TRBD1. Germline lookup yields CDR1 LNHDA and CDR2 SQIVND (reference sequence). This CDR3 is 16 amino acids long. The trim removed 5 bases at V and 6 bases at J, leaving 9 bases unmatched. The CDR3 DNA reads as TGTGCCAGTAGTCAGCTGGACAGGGGGCCCGGTCAGCCCCAGCATTTT. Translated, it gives CASSQLDRGPGQPQHF.

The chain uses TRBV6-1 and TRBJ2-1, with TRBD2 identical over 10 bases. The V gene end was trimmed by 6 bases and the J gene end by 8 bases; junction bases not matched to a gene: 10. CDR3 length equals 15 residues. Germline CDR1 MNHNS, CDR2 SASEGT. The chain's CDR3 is CASSGLAGVFDEQFF. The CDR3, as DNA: TGTGCCAGCAGCGGGCTAGCGGGAGTATTCGATGAGCAGTTCTTC.

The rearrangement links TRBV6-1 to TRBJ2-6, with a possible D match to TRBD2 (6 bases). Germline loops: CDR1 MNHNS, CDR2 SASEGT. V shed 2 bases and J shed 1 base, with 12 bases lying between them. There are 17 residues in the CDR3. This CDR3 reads CASSERAGTSGANVLTF. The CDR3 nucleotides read TGTGCCAGCAGTGAAAGGGCAGGGACTTCTGGGGCCAACGTCCTGACTTTC.

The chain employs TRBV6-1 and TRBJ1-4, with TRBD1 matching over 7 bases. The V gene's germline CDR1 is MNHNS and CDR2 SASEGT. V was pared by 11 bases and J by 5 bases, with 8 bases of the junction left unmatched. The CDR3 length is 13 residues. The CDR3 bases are TGTGCCGGACGGACGGGACAGAATGAAAAACTGTTTTTT. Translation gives CAGRTGQNEKLFF.

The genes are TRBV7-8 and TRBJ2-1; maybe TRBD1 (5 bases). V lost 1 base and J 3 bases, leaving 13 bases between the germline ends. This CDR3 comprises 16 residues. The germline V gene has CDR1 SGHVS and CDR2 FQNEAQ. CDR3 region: CASSLVGGAYYNEQFF. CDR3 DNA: TGTGCCAGCAGCTTAGTCGGTGGGGCCTACTACAATGAGCAGTTCTTC.

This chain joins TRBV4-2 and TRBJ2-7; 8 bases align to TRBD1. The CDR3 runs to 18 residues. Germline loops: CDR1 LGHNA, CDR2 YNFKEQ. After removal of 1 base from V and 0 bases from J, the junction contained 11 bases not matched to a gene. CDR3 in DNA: TGTGCCAGCAGCCAAGGACCCGGGACAGGTCTTAGCTCCTACGAGCAGTACTTC. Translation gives CASSQGPGTGLSSYEQYF.